Here is one T cell receptor (beta chain) with its context. This sample stems from a study of blood T cell repertoires in COVID-19. In the study overall: Acute and convalescent COVID-19 samples came from the United States, Italy and Spain. PBMCs, B-cell-depleted T cells, or T cells provided the cDNA or gDNA that made up the material.

Here immunoSEQ multiplex PCR was the method, and the copy in TCRdb shows in-frame clones only, minus some. This sample has about 280,000 clones, with 80% to 90% found just once. Recruits, aged roughly 18 to 89 years, lived in 24 US areas. Participants were placed into cohorts based on the clinical history they reported. CDR1 is SGDLS, CDR2 YYNGEE, per germline. Trimming pared 5 bases from V and 2 bases from J, leaving 16 bases between. This CDR3 spans 16 amino acids. The sample consisted of PBMCs or T cells enriched from blood (not recorded which). This TCR derives from a woman aged 25 to 39 with acute COVID-19. The chain recombines TRBV9 with TRBJ2-2, with a tentative D call TRBD1 (6 bases). DNA of the CDR3: TGTGCCAGCAGTCTTTGGGACACCAGAAACACCGGGGAGCTGTTTTTT. It translates to CASSLWDTRNTGELFF.